The clone carrying this T cell receptor beta chain was observed many times. Germline V CDR1 and CDR2: SGHVS, FQNEAQ. Trimming pared 4 bases from V and 4 bases from J, leaving 17 bases between. This CDR3 has 16 amino acids. A second PCR of roughly 7 to 11 cycles used a sample-barcoded 5' primer and a J-beta primer mix. Each of the cDNA molecules was tagged by a template-switch adaptor with 12 random nucleotides. TCRdb re-derived calls from the 5' RACE reads in MiXCR, one entry per CDR3 protein. The repertoire holds around 670,000 distinct CDR3 sequences, with approximately 30% as singletons. This entry comes from a study of blood T cells in healthy people across ages.

The chain couples TRBV7-8 to TRBJ2-1; D gene uncertain. The source is a woman of 80 years or more in good health. The sequencing sample was made of blood. CDR3 residues: CASSSSRAIPYNEQFF. CDR3 bases: TGTGCCAGCAGCTCGAGTCGGGCCATTCCTTACAATGAGCAGTTCTTC.